This is a list of T cell receptor beta chains from one sample in a study of T cells in localized non-small cell lung cancer. Profiling relied on immunoSEQ multiplex PCR, and the TCRdb table lists in-frame clones only, not all of them. The sample has tens of thousands of clones, over 75% seen once. The sequencing here drew on peripheral blood, taken before any cancer treatment. All receptors come from a male donor aged 60 or over with stage I squamous cell lung carcinoma. The CDR3 runs from the conserved cysteine through the conserved F or W. Fields, in order: J gene, clone size, D gene, V gene, CDR3 length, CDR3 protein, CDR3 DNA. D genes are given only for firm matches. Part of the rows lack a size; the others show once, few, many or a class for expanded clones.

J gene: TRBJ2-2; clone size: NA; D gene: TRBD1; V gene: TRBV29-1; CDR3 length: 15; CDR3 protein: CSVEQWGQGVGELFF; CDR3 DNA: TGCAGCGTTGAACAGTGGGGGCAGGGGGTCGGGGAGCTGTTTTTT
J gene: TRBJ1-4; clone size: NA; D gene: NA; V gene: TRBV6-1; CDR3 length: 14; CDR3 protein: CASVRAATNEKLFF; CDR3 DNA: TGTGCCAGCGTCAGGGCTGCAACTAATGAAAAACTGTTTTTT
J gene: TRBJ2-5; clone size: NA; D gene: TRBD2; V gene: TRBV6-5; CDR3 length: 15; CDR3 protein: CASSRGLAPRETQYF; CDR3 DNA: TGTGCCAGCTCCCGGGGACTAGCGCCACGGGAGACCCAGTACTTC
J gene: TRBJ2-3; clone size: large; D gene: NA; V gene: TRBV4-1; CDR3 length: 17; CDR3 protein: CASSQDRWGGPSDTQYF; CDR3 DNA: TGCGCCAGCAGCCAAGATAGGTGGGGGGGCCCGTCAGATACGCAGTATTTT
J gene: TRBJ2-1; clone size: few; D gene: NA; V gene: TRBV7-2; CDR3 length: 15; CDR3 protein: CASRKRQAEGHEQFF; CDR3 DNA: TGTGCCAGCAGAAAGAGACAGGCCGAGGGCCATGAGCAGTTCTTC
J gene: TRBJ2-2; clone size: NA; D gene: TRBD2; V gene: TRBV7-9; CDR3 length: 17; CDR3 protein: CASSPATSGSLTGELFF; CDR3 DNA: TGTGCCAGCAGCCCCGCGACTAGCGGGAGTCTCACCGGGGAGCTGTTTTTT
J gene: TRBJ1-1; clone size: NA; D gene: NA; V gene: TRBV5-1; CDR3 length: 13; CDR3 protein: CASSLTGRTEAFF; CDR3 DNA: TGCGCCAGCAGCTTGACAGGGAGAACTGAAGCTTTCTTT
J gene: TRBJ2-1; clone size: NA; D gene: NA; V gene: TRBV19; CDR3 length: 13; CDR3 protein: CASSSDLFREQFF; CDR3 DNA: TGTGCCAGTAGTTCGGACTTGTTTCGGGAGCAGTTCTTC
J gene: TRBJ2-7; clone size: NA; D gene: NA; V gene: TRBV27; CDR3 length: 15; CDR3 protein: CASSTGQGWSYEQYF; CDR3 DNA: TGTGCCAGCAGTACCGGCCAGGGGTGGTCCTACGAGCAGTACTTC
J gene: TRBJ2-5; clone size: few; D gene: NA; V gene: TRBV18; CDR3 length: 13; CDR3 protein: CASSPPTRETQYF; CDR3 DNA: TGTGCCAGCTCACCACCGACCCGGGAGACCCAGTACTTC
J gene: TRBJ2-1; clone size: NA; D gene: NA; V gene: TRBV18; CDR3 length: 12; CDR3 protein: CASSDSGNEQFF; CDR3 DNA: TGTGCCAGCTCCGACAGCGGCAATGAGCAGTTCTTC
J gene: TRBJ2-3; clone size: NA; D gene: TRBD1; V gene: TRBV5-1; CDR3 length: 16; CDR3 protein: CASSSTGTGGRNTQYF; CDR3 DNA: TGCGCCAGCAGCAGCACCGGGACAGGGGGCAGGAATACGCAGTATTTT
J gene: TRBJ2-3; clone size: NA; D gene: NA; V gene: TRBV9; CDR3 length: 14; CDR3 protein: CASRRAASTDTQYF; CDR3 DNA: TGTGCCTCCCGTCGGGCGGCAAGCACAGATACGCAGTATTTT
J gene: TRBJ2-1; clone size: once; D gene: NA; V gene: TRBV7-3; CDR3 length: 16; CDR3 protein: CASSSPGLSSYNEQFF; CDR3 DNA: TGTGCCAGCAGTTCCCCGGGACTCAGCTCCTACAATGAGCAGTTCTTC
J gene: TRBJ2-3; clone size: NA; D gene: TRBD1; V gene: TRBV9; CDR3 length: 15; CDR3 protein: CASSPRAQGADTQYF; CDR3 DNA: TGTGCCAGCAGCCCCAGGGCCCAGGGGGCAGATACGCAGTATTTT
J gene: TRBJ2-1; clone size: NA; D gene: NA; V gene: TRBV5-1; CDR3 length: 14; CDR3 protein: CASSLDSTSSEQFF; CDR3 DNA: TGCGCCAGCAGCTTGGACTCCACTAGCTCTGAGCAGTTCTTC
J gene: TRBJ2-7; clone size: NA; D gene: NA; V gene: TRBV10-1; CDR3 length: 16; CDR3 protein: CASSESASPGQDEQYF; CDR3 DNA: TGCGCCAGCAGTGAGTCGGCCAGCCCCGGGCAGGACGAGCAGTACTTC
J gene: TRBJ2-3; clone size: once; D gene: TRBD2; V gene: TRBV11-2; CDR3 length: 13; CDR3 protein: CASRDYGTDTQYF; CDR3 DNA: TGTGCCAGCCGGGACTACGGCACAGATACGCAGTATTTT
J gene: TRBJ1-6; clone size: NA; D gene: TRBD1; V gene: TRBV7-3; CDR3 length: 16; CDR3 protein: CASSFKRDRANSPLHF; CDR3 DNA: TGTGCCAGCAGCTTCAAAAGGGACAGGGCCAATTCACCCCTCCACTTT
J gene: TRBJ2-1; clone size: NA; D gene: NA; V gene: TRBV12-5; CDR3 length: 12; CDR3 protein: CASGMLRNEQFF; CDR3 DNA: TGTGCTAGTGGAATGTTACGCAATGAGCAGTTCTTC
J gene: TRBJ2-3; clone size: once; D gene: TRBD2; V gene: TRBV4-1; CDR3 length: 17; CDR3 protein: CASVRGGLAGTTDTQYF; CDR3 DNA: TGCGCCAGCGTCAGGGGCGGACTAGCGGGAACCACAGATACGCAGTATTTT
J gene: TRBJ1-1; clone size: few; D gene: TRBD1; V gene: TRBV10-1; CDR3 length: 14; CDR3 protein: CASSEGTGNTEAFF; CDR3 DNA: TGCGCCAGCAGTGAGGGGACAGGGAATACTGAAGCTTTCTTT
J gene: TRBJ2-2; clone size: NA; D gene: NA; V gene: TRBV14; CDR3 length: 14; CDR3 protein: CASSQVQNTGELFF; CDR3 DNA: TGTGCCAGCAGCCAAGTACAGAACACCGGGGAGCTGTTTTTT
J gene: TRBJ2-2; clone size: NA; D gene: NA; V gene: TRBV4-3; CDR3 length: 16; CDR3 protein: CASSSQLGVSAGELFF; CDR3 DNA: TGCGCCAGCAGCTCCCAGCTGGGAGTGTCTGCCGGGGAGCTGTTTTTT
J gene: TRBJ2-3; clone size: NA; D gene: NA; V gene: TRBV27; CDR3 length: 13; CDR3 protein: CASMVNNADTQYF; CDR3 DNA: TGTGCCAGCATGGTAAATAACGCAGATACGCAGTATTTT
J gene: TRBJ2-3; clone size: once; D gene: NA; V gene: TRBV5-1; CDR3 length: 13; CDR3 protein: CASSFSGADTQYF; CDR3 DNA: TGCGCCAGCAGCTTCTCAGGTGCAGATACGCAGTATTTT
J gene: TRBJ2-7; clone size: NA; D gene: NA; V gene: TRBV18; CDR3 length: 15; CDR3 protein: CASSPPGRANYEQYF; CDR3 DNA: TGTGCCAGCTCACCACCGGGCAGGGCAAACTACGAGCAGTACTTC
J gene: TRBJ2-5; clone size: once; D gene: NA; V gene: TRBV11-3; CDR3 length: 13; CDR3 protein: CASSRTSKETQYF; CDR3 DNA: TGTGCCAGCAGCCGGACGTCAAAAGAGACCCAGTACTTC
J gene: TRBJ2-1; clone size: NA; D gene: NA; V gene: TRBV5-4; CDR3 length: 13; CDR3 protein: CASSLNSFNEQFF; CDR3 DNA: TGTGCCAGCAGCTTAAACAGTTTCAATGAGCAGTTCTTC
J gene: TRBJ2-2; clone size: NA; D gene: NA; V gene: TRBV29-1; CDR3 length: 13; CDR3 protein: CSVLFRIPGELFF; CDR3 DNA: TGCAGCGTTTTGTTTCGTATCCCCGGGGAGCTGTTTTTT
J gene: TRBJ2-1; clone size: few; D gene: NA; V gene: TRBV19; CDR3 length: 16; CDR3 protein: CASSSASALFGNEQFF; CDR3 DNA: TGTGCCAGTAGTTCCGCTAGCGCCCTGTTTGGCAATGAGCAGTTCTTC
J gene: TRBJ1-5; clone size: NA; D gene: NA; V gene: TRBV4-1; CDR3 length: 18; CDR3 protein: CASSQDLAYRDPNQPQHF; CDR3 DNA: TGCGCCAGCAGCCAAGATCTAGCTTATCGGGACCCAAATCAGCCCCAGCATTTT
J gene: TRBJ2-2; clone size: NA; D gene: TRBD2; V gene: TRBV9; CDR3 length: 15; CDR3 protein: CASSASGGLTGELFF; CDR3 DNA: TGTGCCAGCAGCGCTAGCGGGGGGTTGACCGGGGAGCTGTTTTTT
J gene: TRBJ2-6; clone size: NA; D gene: NA; V gene: TRBV5-1; CDR3 length: 14; CDR3 protein: CASRPDSGANVLTF; CDR3 DNA: TGCGCCAGCCGCCCTGACTCTGGGGCCAACGTCCTGACTTTC
J gene: TRBJ1-3; clone size: NA; D gene: TRBD1; V gene: TRBV7-8; CDR3 length: 15; CDR3 protein: CASSLEGGQRNTIYF; CDR3 DNA: TGTGCCAGCAGCTTAGAGGGGGGACAGAGAAACACCATATATTTT
J gene: TRBJ1-4; clone size: NA; D gene: NA; V gene: TRBV19; CDR3 length: 14; CDR3 protein: CASSAIIQGEKLFF; CDR3 DNA: TGTGCCAGTAGCGCGATCATTCAAGGCGAAAAACTGTTTTTT
J gene: TRBJ2-5; clone size: few; D gene: NA; V gene: TRBV1; CDR3 length: 12; CDR3 protein: CTLTTGSETQYF; CDR3 DNA: TGCACCCTTACCACGGGGTCAGAGACCCAGTACTTC
J gene: TRBJ2-7; clone size: NA; D gene: NA; V gene: TRBV10-3; CDR3 length: 11; CDR3 protein: CAIKGEGEQYF; CDR3 DNA: TGTGCCATCAAAGGAGAGGGCGAGCAGTACTTC
J gene: TRBJ1-1; clone size: NA; D gene: NA; V gene: TRBV2; CDR3 length: 13; CDR3 protein: CASRGIFGTEAFF; CDR3 DNA: TGTGCCAGCAGAGGAATTTTCGGCACTGAAGCTTTCTTT
J gene: TRBJ2-7; clone size: NA; D gene: NA; V gene: TRBV5-7; CDR3 length: 15; CDR3 protein: CASSLLGLPLYEQYF; CDR3 DNA: TGTGCCAGCAGCCTTCTGGGACTTCCCCTCTACGAGCAGTACTTC
J gene: TRBJ2-3; clone size: few; D gene: TRBD1; V gene: TRBV19; CDR3 length: 13; CDR3 protein: CASSPRDRDTQYF; CDR3 DNA: TGTGCCAGTAGTCCCCGGGACAGGGATACGCAGTATTTT
J gene: TRBJ1-4; clone size: NA; D gene: NA; V gene: TRBV6-1; CDR3 length: 13; CDR3 protein: CASSEPGNEKLFF; CDR3 DNA: TGTGCCAGCAGTGAACCGGGGAATGAAAAACTGTTTTTT
J gene: TRBJ1-3; clone size: NA; D gene: NA; V gene: TRBV7-2; CDR3 length: 14; CDR3 protein: CASGLSTAGNTIYF; CDR3 DNA: TGTGCCAGCGGTCTATCCACAGCTGGAAACACCATATATTTT
J gene: TRBJ2-3; clone size: NA; D gene: TRBD2; V gene: TRBV7-3; CDR3 length: 15; CDR3 protein: CASSLSLAGTDTQYF; CDR3 DNA: TGTGCCAGCAGCTTATCACTAGCGGGCACAGATACGCAGTATTTT
J gene: TRBJ2-5; clone size: NA; D gene: TRBD2; V gene: TRBV5-6; CDR3 length: 18; CDR3 protein: CASSFLTAASGSRETQYF; CDR3 DNA: TGTGCCAGCAGCTTTTTAACTGCGGCTAGCGGGAGTAGGGAGACCCAGTACTTC